Included here is one TCR beta chain sequence, with context. Per germline, CDR1 SEHNR and CDR2 FQNEAQ (reference sequence). Trimming stripped 6 bases from V and 2 bases from J, with 13 bases between. This CDR3 has 14 residues. In the authors' methods: Nucleated cell number was recorded as an estimate derived from reference gene primer amplification. Data came from immunoSEQ multiplex PCR; TCRdb stores just in-frame clones and leaves some out. V and J calls and clone size are those listed in that table; D and trimming were worked out from the DNA. The table has approximately 260,000 clones, approximately 89% seen once. This sample is drawn from a study of blood T cell repertoires in COVID-19. The overall study: Acute and convalescent COVID-19 samples came from the United States, Italy and Spain.

This study enrolled people aged about 18 to 100 from about two dozen US geographic areas. Membership in each cohort depended on participant-reported clinical history. The sequenced sample consisted of PBMCs or T cells enriched from blood (not recorded which). This chain uses TRBV7-9 with TRBJ1-2; D might be TRBD1 (5 bases). The clonotype originates from a woman in her thirties or forties with acute COVID-19. The CDR3 DNA sequence: TGTGCCAGCAGGATTCAGGGTCAAAACTATGGCTACACCTTC. Translated: CASRIQGQNYGYTF.